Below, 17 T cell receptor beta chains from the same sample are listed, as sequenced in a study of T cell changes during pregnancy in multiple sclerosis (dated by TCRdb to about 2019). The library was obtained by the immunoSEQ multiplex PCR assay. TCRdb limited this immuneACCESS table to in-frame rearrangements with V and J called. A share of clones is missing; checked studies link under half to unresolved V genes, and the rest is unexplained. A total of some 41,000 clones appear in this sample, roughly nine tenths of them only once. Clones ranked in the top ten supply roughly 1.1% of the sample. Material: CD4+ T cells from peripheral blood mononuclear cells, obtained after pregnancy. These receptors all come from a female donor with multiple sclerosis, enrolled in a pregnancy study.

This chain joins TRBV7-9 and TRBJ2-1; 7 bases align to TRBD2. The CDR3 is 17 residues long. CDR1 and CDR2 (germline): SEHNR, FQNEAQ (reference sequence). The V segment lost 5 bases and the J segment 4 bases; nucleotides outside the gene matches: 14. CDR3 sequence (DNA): TGTGCCAGCAGCCCTAAGCCCCGACTAGCAGCATACAATGAGCAGTTCTTC. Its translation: CASSPKPRLAAYNEQFF.

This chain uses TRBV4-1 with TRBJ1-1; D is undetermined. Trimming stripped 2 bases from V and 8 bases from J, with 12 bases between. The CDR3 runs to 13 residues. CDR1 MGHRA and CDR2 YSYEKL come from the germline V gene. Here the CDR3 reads CASSQRIAAEAFF. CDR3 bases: TGCGCCAGCAGCCAAAGGATCGCGGCGGAAGCTTTCTTT.

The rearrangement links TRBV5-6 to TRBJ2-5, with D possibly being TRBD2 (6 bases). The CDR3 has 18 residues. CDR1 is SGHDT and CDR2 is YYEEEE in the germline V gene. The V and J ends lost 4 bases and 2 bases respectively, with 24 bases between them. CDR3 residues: CASSPGLPRQLKQETQYF. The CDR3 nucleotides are TGTGCCAGCAGCCCGGGACTTCCGCGCCAACTTAAACAAGAGACCCAGTACTTC.

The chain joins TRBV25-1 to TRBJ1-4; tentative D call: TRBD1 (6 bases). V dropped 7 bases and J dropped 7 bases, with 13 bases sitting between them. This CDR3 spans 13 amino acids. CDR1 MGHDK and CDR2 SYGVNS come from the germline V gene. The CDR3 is CASMRGFGEKLFF. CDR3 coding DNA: TGTGCCAGCATGAGGGGGTTTGGTGAAAAACTGTTTTTT.

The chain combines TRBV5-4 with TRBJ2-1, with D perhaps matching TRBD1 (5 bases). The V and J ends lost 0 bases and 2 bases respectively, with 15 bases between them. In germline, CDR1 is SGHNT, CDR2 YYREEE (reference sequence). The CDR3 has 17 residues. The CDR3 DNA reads TGTGCCAGCAGCTTGGCCTCAGGGATGGGCACCTACAATGAGCAGTTCTTC. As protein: CASSLASGMGTYNEQFF.

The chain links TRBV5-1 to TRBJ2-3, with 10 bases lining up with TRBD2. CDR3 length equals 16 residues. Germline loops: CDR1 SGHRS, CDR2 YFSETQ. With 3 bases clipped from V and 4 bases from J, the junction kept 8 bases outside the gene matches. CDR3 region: CASSSLLAGVPDTQYF. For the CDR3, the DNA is TGCGCCAGCAGCTCACTCCTAGCGGGAGTCCCAGATACGCAGTATTTT.

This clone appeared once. CDR3 DNA: TGTGCCAGCAGCCTCGAGGGCCTCTCTAACTATGGCTACACCTTC. It translates to CASSLEGLSNYGYTF. The V gene is TRBV5-5, the J gene TRBJ1-2; D ambiguous. CDR1 SGHKS and CDR2 YYEKEE come from the germline V gene (reference sequence). The V end was cut by 4 bases, the J end by 0 bases, with 13 bases between. CDR3 length: 15 amino acids. Full variable domain (outside the CDR3, taken from reference TRBV5-5 and TRBJ1-2): DAGVTQSPTHLIKTRGQQVTLRCSPISGHKSVSWYQQVLGQGPQFIFQYYEKEERGRGNFPDRFSARQFPNYSSELNVNALLLGDSALYLCASSLEGLSNYGYTFGSGTRLTVV.

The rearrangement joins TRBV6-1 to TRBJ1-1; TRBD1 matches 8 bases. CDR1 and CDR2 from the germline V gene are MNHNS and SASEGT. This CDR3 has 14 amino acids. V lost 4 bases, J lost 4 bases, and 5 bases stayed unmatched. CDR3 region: CASSGSTGATEAFF. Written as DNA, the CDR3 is TGTGCCAGCAGTGGATCGACAGGGGCCACTGAAGCTTTCTTT.

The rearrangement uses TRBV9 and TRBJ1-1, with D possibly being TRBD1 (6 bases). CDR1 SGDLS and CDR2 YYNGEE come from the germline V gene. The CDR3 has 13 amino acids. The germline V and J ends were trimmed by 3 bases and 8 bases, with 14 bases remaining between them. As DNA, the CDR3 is TGTGCCAGCAGCGCCACTCCACAGGGAGAAGCTTTCTTT. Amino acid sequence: CASSATPQGEAFF. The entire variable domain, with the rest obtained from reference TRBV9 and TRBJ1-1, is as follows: DSGVTQTPKHLITATGQRVTLRCSPRSGDLSVYWYQQSLDQGLQFLIQYYNGEERAKGNILERFSAQQFPDLHSELNLSSLELGDSALYFCASSATPQGEAFFGQGTRLTVV.

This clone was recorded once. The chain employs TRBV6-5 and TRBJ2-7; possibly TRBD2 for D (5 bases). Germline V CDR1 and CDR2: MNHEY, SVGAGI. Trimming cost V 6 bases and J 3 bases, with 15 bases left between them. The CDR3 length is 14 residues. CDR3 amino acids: CASSKASTYYEQYF. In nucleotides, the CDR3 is TGTGCCAGCAGCAAAGCTAGCACCTACTACGAGCAGTACTTC.

CDR3 sequence reads: CASSLGLAEAYEQYF. The CDR3 bases are TGTGCCAGCAGCTTAGGACTAGCGGAGGCCTACGAGCAGTACTTC. This chain joins TRBV11-3 and TRBJ2-7; 9 nucleotides match TRBD2. After removal of 1 base from V and 2 bases from J, the junction contained 3 bases not matched to a gene. The CDR3 has 15 residues. Germline values: CDR1 SGHNT, CDR2 YENEEA.

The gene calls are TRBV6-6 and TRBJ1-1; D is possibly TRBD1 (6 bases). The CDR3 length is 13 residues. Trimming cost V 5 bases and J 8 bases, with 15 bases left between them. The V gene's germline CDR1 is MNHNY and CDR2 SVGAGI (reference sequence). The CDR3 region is CASSPNRAREAFF. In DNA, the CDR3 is TGTGCCAGCAGTCCGAACAGGGCGCGAGAAGCTTTCTTT.

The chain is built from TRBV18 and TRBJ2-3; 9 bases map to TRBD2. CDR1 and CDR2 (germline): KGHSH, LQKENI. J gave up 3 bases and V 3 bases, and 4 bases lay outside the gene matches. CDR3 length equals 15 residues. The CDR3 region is CASSPLSGRTDTQYF. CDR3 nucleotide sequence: TGTGCCAGCTCACCCCTCAGCGGGAGGACAGATACGCAGTATTTT. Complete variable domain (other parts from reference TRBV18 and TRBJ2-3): NAGVMQNPRHLVRRRGQEARLRCSPMKGHSHVYWYRQLPEEGLKFMVYLQKENIIDESGMPKERFSAEFPKEGPSILRIQQVVRGDSAAYFCASSPLSGRTDTQYFGPGTRLTVL.

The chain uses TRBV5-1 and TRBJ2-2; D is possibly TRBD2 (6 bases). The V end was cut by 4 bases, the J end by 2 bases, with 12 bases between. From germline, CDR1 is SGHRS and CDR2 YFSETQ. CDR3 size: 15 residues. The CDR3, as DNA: TGCGCCAGCAGCACCTCGGGACTCAACACCGGGGAGCTGTTTTTT. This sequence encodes CASSTSGLNTGELFF.

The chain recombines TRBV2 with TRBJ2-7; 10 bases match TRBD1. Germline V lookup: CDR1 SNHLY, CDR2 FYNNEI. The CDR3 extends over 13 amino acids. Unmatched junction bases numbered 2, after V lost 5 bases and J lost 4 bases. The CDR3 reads CASSWDRGYEQYF. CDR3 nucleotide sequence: TGTGCCAGCAGTTGGGACAGGGGATACGAGCAGTACTTC. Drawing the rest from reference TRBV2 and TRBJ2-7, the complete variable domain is EPEVTQTPSHQVTQMGQEVILRCVPISNHLYFYWYRQILGQKVEFLVSFYNNEISEKSEIFDDQFSVERPDGSNFTLKIRSTKLEDSAMYFCASSWDRGYEQYFGPGTRLTVT.

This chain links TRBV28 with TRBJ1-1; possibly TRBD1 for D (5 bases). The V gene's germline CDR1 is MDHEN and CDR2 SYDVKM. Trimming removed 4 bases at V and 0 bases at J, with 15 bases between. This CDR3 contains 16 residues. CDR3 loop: CASSSPQGYVNTEAFF. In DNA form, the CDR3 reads TGTGCCAGCAGTTCGCCCCAGGGCTATGTGAACACTGAAGCTTTCTTT.

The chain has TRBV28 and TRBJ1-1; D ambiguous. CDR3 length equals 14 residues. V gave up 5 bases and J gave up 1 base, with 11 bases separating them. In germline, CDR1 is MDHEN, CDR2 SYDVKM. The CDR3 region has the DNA TGTGCCAGCAGTCAGGCAAGACGGAACACTGAAGCTTTCTTT. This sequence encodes CASSQARRNTEAFF.